This T cell receptor beta chain was obtained from a study of early T cells in non-severe SARS-CoV-2 infection. As for the study in general: Chains were not paired, and sequencing was done on bulk RNA from unsorted whole blood.

The length of the CDR3 is 12 residues. Germline V gives CDR1 SNHLY, CDR2 FYNNEI. V gave up 5 bases and J gave up 5 bases, with 6 bases separating them. This clonotype was seen more than once but under ten times. The antigen is unknown. The library protocol tagged individual cDNA molecules with unique molecular identifiers. TCRdb itself ran the 5' RACE reads through MiXCR, one entry per CDR3 protein. This table holds 75,000 to 100,000 distinct CDR3 sequences, 14% to 15% found once. Study-wide findings and caveats: Matching with VDJdb favored anti-spike CD8 responses (missing private and CD4 specificities).

The receptor's source is an adult who was a healthcare worker with PCR-confirmed SARS-CoV-2 infection or an uninfected control (not recorded which). This rearrangement joins TRBV2 to TRBJ1-4, with D hard to call. What was sequenced was whole blood. In DNA form, the CDR3 reads TGTGCCAGCAGTAGGGTGAATGAAAAACTGTTTTTT. Encoded protein: CASSRVNEKLFF.